Listed below are T cell receptor beta chains from one sample, sequenced in a study of cytomegalovirus exposure and HLA in healthy donors. TCRdb's copy holds only in-frame clones and misses some; the assay was immunoSEQ multiplex PCR. Here the sample spans about 76,000 clones, around 81% being singletons. The sequencing sample was made of PBMCs. The receptors stem from a woman aged 25 to 39 in good health and CMV-seronegative. The CDR3 runs from the conserved cysteine through the conserved F or W. D genes are given only for firm matches. Size is omitted from some rows. Given values are once, few, many or a class for expanded clones.

cdr3_aa | cdr3_nt | j_call | clone_size | d_call | v_call
CASSLAGTGVEAFF | TGTGCCAGCAGTCTCGCCGGGACAGGGGTTGAAGCTTTCTTT | TRBJ1-1 | - | TRBD1 | TRBV27
CASSLSTGMLGNQPQHF | TGTGCCAGCAGTTTGTCCACAGGGATGTTGGGGAATCAGCCCCAGCATTTT | TRBJ1-5 | once | - | TRBV27
CASSKVRDRGDSGANVLTF | TGTGCCAGCAGCAAAGTCAGGGACAGAGGCGACTCTGGGGCCAACGTCCTGACTTTC | TRBJ2-6 | - | - | TRBV21-1
CASSLVAFTLARGRNTEAFF | TGTGCCAGCAGCTTAGTCGCCTTTACCCTGGCCAGGGGGCGGAACACTGAAGCTTTCTTT | TRBJ1-1 | - | TRBD1 | TRBV7-6
CASSRDRAEAFF | TGCGCCAGCAGCAGGGACAGGGCTGAAGCTTTCTTT | TRBJ1-1 | - | TRBD1 | TRBV5-1
CSVAPIGEGLEQYF | TGCAGCGTTGCCCCTATAGGGGAGGGCCTCGAGCAGTACTTC | TRBJ2-7 | - | TRBD2 | TRBV29-1
CASSLGLARDTQYF | TGTGCCAGCAGCTTAGGCCTAGCAAGGGATACGCAGTATTTT | TRBJ2-3 | - | - | TRBV7-6
CASSLFAGGPAEQFF | TGTGCCAGCAGCTTATTTGCGGGAGGGCCGGCTGAGCAGTTCTTC | TRBJ2-1 | few | TRBD2 | TRBV7-6
CASRPRVIKPSEAFF | TGTGCCAGCAGGCCGAGGGTGATAAAGCCCTCGGAAGCTTTCTTT | TRBJ1-1 | - | - | TRBV28
CASSVDAGALETQYF | TGTGCCAGCAGCGTAGATGCGGGAGCGTTAGAGACCCAGTACTTC | TRBJ2-5 | - | TRBD2 | TRBV9
CASRGLSDRSPHEQYF | TGTGCCAGCAGGGGACTCTCGGACAGGAGTCCCCACGAGCAGTACTTC | TRBJ2-7 | - | - | TRBV6-6
CASRRGLAGGPSYEQYF | TGTGCCAGCAGACGGGGACTAGCGGGAGGGCCGTCCTACGAGCAGTACTTC | TRBJ2-7 | once | TRBD2 | TRBV7-9
CASRRTGGNEKLFF | TGTGCCAGCAGGCGGACAGGTGGGAATGAAAAACTGTTTTTT | TRBJ1-4 | - | TRBD1 | TRBV6-5
CASGGLAGGGEQYF | TGCGCCAGCGGCGGACTAGCGGGAGGGGGCGAGCAGTACTTC | TRBJ2-7 | - | TRBD2 | TRBV5-1
CASSNGQYHEQFF | TGCGCCAGCAGCAACGGACAGTACCATGAGCAGTTCTTC | TRBJ2-1 | few | - | TRBV5-1
CASREAGQETQYF | TGTGCCAGCAGAGAAGCAGGACAAGAGACCCAGTACTTC | TRBJ2-5 | - | - | TRBV27
CASSPEPQGRPTDTQYF | TGCGCCAGCAGTCCTGAACCCCAGGGTAGACCCACAGATACGCAGTATTTT | TRBJ2-3 | - | - | TRBV23-1
CASSFIQGETQYF | TGTGCCAGCAGCTTCATACAGGGCGAGACCCAGTACTTC | TRBJ2-5 | - | - | TRBV7-2
CASSHRQGRNIQYF | TGTGCCAGCAGCCACCGACAGGGGAGAAACATTCAGTACTTC | TRBJ2-4 | - | TRBD1 | TRBV13
CASSESWGDQFEQYF | TGTGCCAGCAGTGAAAGTTGGGGGGACCAGTTCGAGCAGTACTTC | TRBJ2-7 | - | - | TRBV6-1
CASSQDPGRGGPYNEQFF | TGTGCCAGCAGCCAAGATCCGGGTAGGGGGGGGCCCTACAATGAGCAGTTCTTC | TRBJ2-1 | - | - | TRBV4-2
CASSLGGLRSYEQYF | TGTGCCAGCAGCTTGGGGGGACTACGCTCCTACGAGCAGTACTTC | TRBJ2-7 | - | TRBD2 | TRBV7-2
CASSLAKQGPSEQYF | TGCGCCAGCAGCTTGGCCAAACAGGGTCCGTCCGAGCAGTACTTC | TRBJ2-7 | - | - | TRBV5-1
CASTSFNEQFF | TGTGCCAGCACGAGTTTCAATGAGCAGTTCTTC | TRBJ2-1 | - | - | TRBV6-1
CASSLVGSGDYNEQFF | TGCGCCAGCAGCTTGGTTGGTAGCGGAGATTACAATGAGCAGTTCTTC | TRBJ2-1 | once | - | TRBV5-1
CASSLTTPGLNTEAFF | TGTGCCAGCAGTTTAACGACACCAGGGTTAAACACTGAAGCTTTCTTT | TRBJ1-1 | - | - | TRBV28
CASSPGFDTQYF | TGTGCCAGCAGCCCAGGGTTTGATACGCAGTATTTT | TRBJ2-3 | - | - | TRBV5-4
CASSQGRKSGRATDTQYF | TGCGCCAGCAGCCAAGGTCGGAAGAGCGGGAGAGCCACAGATACGCAGTATTTT | TRBJ2-3 | few | TRBD2 | TRBV4-3
CASSLRLAGGDNEQFF | TGTGCCAGCAGCTTGCGACTAGCGGGAGGGGACAATGAGCAGTTCTTC | TRBJ2-1 | - | TRBD2 | TRBV9
CASRAGPVINEQFF | TGTGCCAGCAGGGCGGGACCCGTCATCAATGAGCAGTTCTTC | TRBJ2-1 | few | - | TRBV28
CASSVGGGNSGPYNEQFF | TGTGCCAGCAGCGTAGGGGGCGGGAACTCAGGGCCCTACAATGAGCAGTTCTTC | TRBJ2-1 | - | - | TRBV9
CASSISGRLGELFF | TGTGCCAGCAGTATTAGCGGGAGACTCGGGGAGCTGTTTTTT | TRBJ2-2 | - | TRBD2 | TRBV7-8
CASSLETRQGENIQYF | TGTGCCAGCAGCTTGGAAACGAGACAGGGTGAAAACATTCAGTACTTC | TRBJ2-4 | few | TRBD1 | TRBV5-4
CASSEDPDILGANVLTF | TGTGCCAGCAGTGAAGACCCGGACATTTTGGGGGCCAACGTCCTGACTTTC | TRBJ2-6 | - | - | TRBV25-1
CASRRQGAGEAFF | TGTGCCAGCAGGCGACAGGGGGCTGGTGAAGCTTTCTTT | TRBJ1-1 | - | TRBD1 | TRBV11-1
CASSLELGAGNTIYF | TGCGCCAGCAGCTTGGAATTGGGGGCGGGAAACACCATATATTTT | TRBJ1-3 | few | - | TRBV5-1
CASSKTSARGETQYF | TGTGCCAGCAGCAAGACTAGCGCCCGAGGGGAGACCCAGTACTTC | TRBJ2-5 | - | TRBD2 | TRBV7-6
CASSVATSGRGADTQYF | TGTGCCAGCAGCGTAGCCACTAGCGGGAGAGGTGCAGATACGCAGTATTTT | TRBJ2-3 | - | TRBD2 | TRBV9
CASSDSGTTGFF | TGTGCCAGCAGTGATTCCGGGACAACGGGTTTCTTT | TRBJ1-1 | - | - | TRBV2
CASCPAGSCLEQYF | TGCGCCTCATGCCCGGCGGGATCCTGCCTCGAGCAGTACTTC | TRBJ2-7 | - | - | TRBV4-3
CASSFRNAGGRARETQYF | TGTGCCAGCAGCTTCCGCAACGCCGGCGGGAGGGCCAGGGAGACCCAGTACTTC | TRBJ2-5 | - | TRBD2 | TRBV7-2
CASSHHGETQYF | TGTGCCAGCAGCCATCACGGGGAGACCCAGTACTTC | TRBJ2-5 | - | - | TRBV14
CASGSTSVYEQFF | TGTGCCAGTGGGTCGACTAGCGTCTATGAGCAGTTCTTC | TRBJ2-1 | - | TRBD2 | TRBV19
CASSPHSRLAGGDEQFF | TGTGCCAGCAGCCCCCACAGTCGCCTAGCGGGAGGCGATGAGCAGTTCTTC | TRBJ2-1 | - | TRBD2 | TRBV4-2
CASSATTGYGEKLFF | TGCGCCAGCAGCGCTACTACAGGGTATGGCGAAAAACTGTTTTTT | TRBJ1-4 | - | - | TRBV5-1
CATEGRSQNTGELFF | TGTGCCACCGAGGGCAGGTCACAGAACACCGGGGAGCTGTTTTTT | TRBJ2-2 | - | - | TRBV28
CASSIGLAKHNEQFF | TGTGCCAGTAGTATAGGGCTAGCGAAGCACAATGAGCAGTTCTTC | TRBJ2-1 | - | - | TRBV19
CASSPRPGLAVYNEQFF | TGTGCCAGCAGCCCACGACCGGGACTAGCGGTCTACAATGAGCAGTTCTTC | TRBJ2-1 | - | TRBD2 | TRBV13
CASSFWGQGNYEQYF | TGTGCCAGCAGCTTTTGGGGACAGGGGAACTACGAGCAGTACTTC | TRBJ2-7 | - | TRBD1 | TRBV5-6
CASSLAGGAYYEQYF | TGTGCCAGCAGCTTGGCAGGGGGAGCCTACTACGAGCAGTACTTC | TRBJ2-7 | - | TRBD1 | TRBV7-2
CAIRQVNYGYTF | TGTGCCATTCGGCAGGTTAACTATGGCTACACCTTC | TRBJ1-2 | - | - | TRBV28
CASSTNTGELFF | TGTGCCAGTAGTACTAACACCGGGGAGCTGTTTTTT | TRBJ2-2 | - | - | TRBV19
CASSYEGLASYEQYF | TGTGCCAGCAGTTATGAGGGACTAGCCTCCTACGAGCAGTACTTC | TRBJ2-7 | - | TRBD2 | TRBV4-2
CASSQDRDKAGDGTGELFF | TGCGCCAGCAGCCAAGATCGGGACAAAGCGGGAGACGGCACCGGGGAGCTGTTTTTT | TRBJ2-2 | - | TRBD2 | TRBV4-1
CASSPTGQPQHF | TGTGCCAGCAGTCCAACGGGGCAGCCCCAGCATTTT | TRBJ1-5 | - | - | TRBV6-6